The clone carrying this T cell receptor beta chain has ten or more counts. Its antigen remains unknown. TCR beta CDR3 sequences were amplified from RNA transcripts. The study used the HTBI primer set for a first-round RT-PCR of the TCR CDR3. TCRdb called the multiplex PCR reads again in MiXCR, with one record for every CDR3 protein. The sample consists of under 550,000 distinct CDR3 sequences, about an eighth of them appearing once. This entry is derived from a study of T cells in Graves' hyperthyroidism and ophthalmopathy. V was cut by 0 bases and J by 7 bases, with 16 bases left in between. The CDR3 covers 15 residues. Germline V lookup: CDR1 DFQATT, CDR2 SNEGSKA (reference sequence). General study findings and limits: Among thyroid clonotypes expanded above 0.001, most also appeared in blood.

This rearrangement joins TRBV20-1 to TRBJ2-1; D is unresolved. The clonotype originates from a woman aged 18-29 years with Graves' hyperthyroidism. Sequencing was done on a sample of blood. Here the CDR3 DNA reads TGCAGTGCTAGAGATGTGGCAGCACCTCGGAATGAGCAGTTCTTC. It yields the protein CSARDVAAPRNEQFF.